This TCR beta chain was recovered during a study of tumor-infiltrating lymphocytes in primary liver carcinoma. Study-level information: Measuring roughly 4.2 to 11 cm across, the tumors were staged as T1-T3 N0M0.

Study results and limitations: All five tumor regions shared only about 7.5-25% of top clones.

The CDR3 length is 12 residues. The V gene's germline CDR1 is SQVTM and CDR2 ANQGSEA. It was from roughly 20-30 mg of unsorted bulk tissue that RNA and DNA were co-extracted. Separate regions, five per tumor, were sampled. Production of TCR beta cDNA used approximately 0.45 ug total RNA together with a constant-region primer. The TCR beta library was amplified through three nested multiplex PCR rounds in a modified ARM-PCR procedure. A C-beta reverse primer and TRBV1-TRBV30 forward primers served in each of the first two PCR rounds, at approximately 10 cycles apiece. Via MiXCR, TCRdb re-called the multiplex PCR reads, giving one row per CDR3 protein. The sample shows approximately 76,000 distinct CDR3 sequences, 65% to 75% of them seen only once. Only one count was recorded for this clonotype. Its antigen is still unknown. This may stem from a read error, because a much larger clone lies one nucleotide away.

The gene calls are TRBV29-1 and TRBJ2-5; 12 nucleotides match TRBD2. This sequence originates from a woman aged 55-69 years with primary liver carcinoma and hepatitis B virus infection. The source material was liver tumor tissue from sampling region 4. This sample's subset: tumor region T4, right-lateral pole. The CDR3 region has the DNA TGCAGCGTTAGACTAGCGGGAGAGACCCTGTACTTC. Its protein is CSVRLAGETLYF.